A single sample gave rise to the 21 T cell receptor beta chains below, sequenced in a study of cytomegalovirus exposure and HLA in healthy donors. Use of 60 Vbeta and 13 Jbeta primers characterized the PCR. Sequencing was performed with immunoSEQ multiplex PCR; in TCRdb, only in-frame clones are kept and a portion is missing. The table shows more than 150,000 clones, with around 77% occurring only once. Material: PBMCs. Receptor source: a middle-aged man in good health and CMV-seronegative.

The chain has TRBV7-2 and TRBJ2-5, with D maybe TRBD2 (6 bases). CDR1 is SGHTA and CDR2 is FQGNSA in the germline V gene. CDR3 size: 14 residues. V was clipped by 5 bases and J by 5 bases, with 15 bases between them. The CDR3 coding sequence is TGTGCCAGCAGCCTACTGGGAGGACGGGAGACCCAGTACTTC. Translating gives CASSLLGGRETQYF.

The chain combines TRBV5-6 with TRBJ2-3; 9 bases fit TRBD2. The trim removed 4 bases at V and 1 base at J, leaving 13 bases unmatched. In germline, CDR1 is SGHDT, CDR2 YYEEEE. This CDR3 has 18 residues. The CDR3 spells CASSPRDSGSRRTDTQYF. The CDR3, as DNA: TGTGCCAGCAGCCCCCGTGATAGCGGGAGTAGGCGCACAGATACGCAGTATTTT.

The V gene is TRBV28, the J gene TRBJ1-2; tentatively, D is TRBD1 (6 bases). Trimming left V 10 bases short and J 0 bases short, with 15 bases between. The germline V gene encodes CDR1 MDHEN and CDR2 SYDVKM. The CDR3 sequence is 14 residues long. DNA for the CDR3: TGTGCCATCCTGGACAGCATTTCTAACTATGGCTACACCTTC. This encodes CAILDSISNYGYTF.

The rearrangement joins TRBV6-6 to TRBJ1-4; D is unclear. The ends were cut back, 5 bases at V and 7 bases at J, with 8 bases in the middle. The germline CDR1 and CDR2 sequences are MNHNY and SVGAGI (reference sequence). This CDR3 contains 12 residues. The chain's CDR3 is CASSPSVEKLFF. The DNA for the CDR3 is TGTGCCAGCAGTCCCTCGGTTGAAAAACTGTTTTTT.

CDR3 coding DNA: TGCGCCAGCAGCCTGGGACAGGTCCAGGGCCTTAGTGGCTACACCTTC. This gives the protein CASSLGQVQGLSGYTF. The chain recombines TRBV5-1 with TRBJ1-2, with 8 positions matching TRBD1. Looked up from germline, CDR1 is SGHRS and CDR2 is YFSETQ. With 4 bases clipped from V and 7 bases from J, the junction kept 15 bases outside the gene matches. The CDR3 has 16 residues.

V usage is TRBV28 and J usage is TRBJ2-5; 9 bases line up with TRBD1. V dropped 6 bases and J dropped 7; count of bases not matched to a gene: 6. The germline V gene encodes CDR1 MDHEN and CDR2 SYDVKM. The CDR3 totals 13 residues. CDR3 amino acids: CASRTGGDGTQYF. Here the CDR3 DNA reads TGTGCCAGCAGGACAGGGGGTGATGGGACCCAGTACTTC.

The J gene is TRBJ2-7, the V gene TRBV5-6; TRBD1 matches 7 bases. This CDR3 comprises 13 residues. The V gene's germline CDR1 is SGHDT and CDR2 YYEEEE. The J segment lost 5 bases and the V segment lost 2 bases, leaving 4 bases of the junction unmatched. In DNA form, the CDR3 reads TGTGCCAGCAGCTTATCAGGGACAGACGAGCAGTACTTC. It is translated as CASSLSGTDEQYF.

The CDR3 loop reads CASSLGAGELFF. The CDR3 DNA follows: TGTGCCAGCAGCTTAGGAGCCGGGGAGCTGTTTTTT. The chain combines TRBV7-9 with TRBJ2-2, with unresolved D. The CDR3 is made up of 12 amino acids. Per germline, CDR1 SEHNR and CDR2 FQNEAQ (reference sequence). Trimming stripped 1 base from V and 6 bases from J, with 3 bases between.

This clone was observed a few times. This rearrangement joins TRBV5-1 to TRBJ2-7, with a tentative D call TRBD2 (5 bases). The CDR3 contains 17 residues. Looked up from germline, CDR1 is SGHRS and CDR2 is YFSETQ. Trimming pared 0 bases from V and 3 bases from J, leaving 19 bases between. Written as DNA, the CDR3 is TGCGCCAGCAGCTTGGCGAGGACTCACGGGAATTTCTACGAGCAGTACTTC. Its translation is CASSLARTHGNFYEQYF.

This chain links TRBV18 with TRBJ1-4; 9 nucleotides agree with TRBD1. The ends lost 3 bases at V and 7 bases at J; junction bases unmatched: 6. CDR3 size: 15 residues. Per the germline V gene, CDR1 is KGHSH and CDR2 is LQKENI. CDR3 in DNA: TGTGCCAGCTCACCTCCGGGACAGGGAGGTGAAAAACTGTTTTTT. This translates into CASSPPGQGGEKLFF.

The chain combines TRBV7-3 with TRBJ2-2; a weak D match, TRBD1 (6 bases). Germline CDR1 reads SGHTA; CDR2 reads FQGTGA. The ends were cut back, 2 bases at V and 3 bases at J, with 13 bases in the middle. The CDR3 totals 16 residues. The CDR3 sequence is CASSLLGARDTGELFF. DNA of the CDR3: TGTGCCAGCAGCTTACTGGGGGCGCGGGACACCGGGGAGCTGTTTTTT. Full variable domain (remainder filled in from reference TRBV7-3 and TRBJ2-2): GAGVSQTPSNKVTEKGKYVELRCDPISGHTALYWYRQSLGQGPEFLIYFQGTGAADDSGLPNDRFFAVRPEGSVSTLKIQRTERGDSAVYLCASSLLGARDTGELFFGEGSRLTVL.

The chain uses TRBV9 and TRBJ2-5; 14 bases match TRBD2. V trimming: 7 bases; J trimming: 4 bases; junction bases outside the gene matches: 0. The CDR3 length is 13 residues. The germline V gene has CDR1 SGDLS and CDR2 YYNGEE. The CDR3 protein is CASGLAGGETQYF. DNA of the CDR3: TGTGCCAGCGGACTAGCGGGAGGAGAGACCCAGTACTTC.

The V call is TRBV6-6, the J call TRBJ2-3; TRBD2 matches at 8 bases. This CDR3 has 15 amino acids. J was trimmed by 0 bases and V by 6 bases; bases with no gene match: 5. Germline lookup yields CDR1 MNHNY and CDR2 SVGAGI (reference sequence). CDR3 sequence: CASSLLAASTDTQYF. The DNA for the CDR3 is TGTGCCAGCAGCTTACTAGCGGCCAGCACAGATACGCAGTATTTT.

This chain uses TRBV4-1 with TRBJ2-2; TRBD2 agrees at 14 bases. The CDR3 extends over 20 amino acids. J lost 5 bases, V lost 2 bases, and 13 bases had no gene match. Germline-derived CDR1 and CDR2 are MGHRA and YSYEKL. The CDR3 reads CASSQRVPGLAGGQTGELFF. In DNA form, the CDR3 reads TGCGCCAGCAGCCAACGAGTCCCCGGACTAGCGGGAGGTCAAACCGGGGAGCTGTTTTTT.

This clone appeared a few times. The chain is built from TRBV7-8 and TRBJ1-1; D is undetermined. Germline lookup yields CDR1 SGHVS and CDR2 FQNEAQ. This CDR3 has 12 residues. The V gene lost 1 base and the J gene lost 5 bases, with 5 bases spanning the gap. CDR3 region: CASSLGPTEAFF. CDR3 bases: TGTGCCAGCAGCTTAGGGCCTACTGAAGCTTTCTTT.

The V and J genes are TRBV28 and TRBJ1-2, with 7 bases aligning to TRBD1. The V gene's germline CDR1 is MDHEN and CDR2 SYDVKM. The CDR3 loop spans 17 amino acids. The V gene end was trimmed by 3 bases and the J gene end by 0 bases; junction bases not matched to a gene: 10. CDR3 sequence reads: CASSLRQGGVPNYGYTF. DNA for the CDR3: TGTGCCAGCAGTTTGAGGCAGGGGGGCGTCCCTAACTATGGCTACACCTTC.

This chain connects TRBV7-2 to TRBJ2-1; TRBD2 matches at 14 bases. The CDR3 loop spans 15 amino acids. V was pared by 4 bases and J by 10 bases, with 6 bases of the junction left unmatched. Germline-derived CDR1 and CDR2 are SGHTA and FQGNSA. The CDR3 region is CASSSGLAGVREQFF. The CDR3 region has the DNA TGTGCCAGCAGCTCGGGACTAGCGGGAGTTAGGGAGCAGTTCTTC. Full variable domain (outside the CDR3, taken from reference TRBV7-2 and TRBJ2-1): GAGVSQSPSNKVTEKGKDVELRCDPISGHTALYWYRQSLGQGLEFLIYFQGNSAPDKSGLPSDRFSAERTGGSVSTLTIQRTQQEDSAVYLCASSSGLAGVREQFFGPGTRLTVL.

This clone was counted a few times. Mismatch with germline at one junction end may stem from a read error. The chain employs TRBV6-8 and TRBJ2-2; 7 bases map to TRBD1. Germline-derived CDR1 and CDR2 are MNHGY and SAAAGT. CDR3 length: 17 amino acids. The CDR3 protein is CASTKPWDSKNPGELFF. The DNA of the CDR3 is TGTGCCAGCACCAAACCATGGGACAGTAAGAACCCCGGGGAGCTGTTTTTT.

J is TRBJ2-1 and V is TRBV5-1; weak D call: TRBD2 (6 bases). In germline, CDR1 is SGHRS, CDR2 YFSETQ. V was shortened by 7 bases and J by 8 bases, with 19 bases between the two germline ends. This CDR3 is 14 amino acids long. Here the CDR3 reads CASYGGNPPYEQFF. CDR3 sequence (DNA): TGCGCCAGCTATGGCGGGAACCCTCCATATGAGCAGTTCTTC.

This clone was counted once. The chain employs TRBV28 and TRBJ2-7, with D tentatively TRBD1 (5 bases). CDR3 length: 14 residues. Germline V CDR1 and CDR2: MDHEN, SYDVKM. V was shortened by 3 bases and J by 5 bases, with 14 bases between the two germline ends. CDR3 DNA: TGTGCCAGCAGTTTTAACAGGATGGCGGACGAGCAGTACTTC. Its translation: CASSFNRMADEQYF.

Concerning this clone itself: The identical CDR3 is also encoded by other nucleotide sequences in the sample. The chain is built from TRBV28 and TRBJ1-5, with D unclear. Germline-derived CDR1 and CDR2 are MDHEN and SYDVKM. V shed 3 bases and J shed 4 bases, with 4 bases lying between them. The CDR3 loop spans 12 amino acids. CDR3 in amino acids: CASSFGNQPQHF. The CDR3 DNA is TGTGCCAGCAGTTTCGGGAATCAGCCCCAGCATTTT.